This T cell receptor (beta chain) was profiled in a study of T cell clonality in common variable immunodeficiency (dated by TCRdb to the mid-2010s). Results and caveats for the whole study, not just this receptor: Fewer TCRbeta clones were shared among CVID subjects than among healthy controls (p < 0.0001). Patient heterogeneity within the CVID cohort put limits on correlating repertoire features with clinical complications. Although equal DNA input was used, an average of roughly 80,000 unique sequences per sample was obtained for controls, compared with some 30,000 for CVID samples. According to the authors, figuring out what caused the increased clonality in CVID would require sequencing the repertoires of T cell subpopulations. TCRbeta clonality was higher in CVID subjects than in healthy controls (t-test p = 0.018), and the increase was most characteristic of about a third of subjects. CVID TCRbeta sequences reportedly showed fewer deletions and N-nucleotide insertions and lacked highly modified clones with 13 or more V deletions.

Equivalent amounts of genomic DNA from CVID and control samples were used as sequencing input. For every sample, a 60 bp segment covering the rearranged TCRbeta CDR3 region was amplified and then sequenced. The immunoSEQ assay, a bias-corrected multiplex PCR combined with high-throughput sequencing, was used to amplify TCRbeta. In the original analysis: Every unique nucleotide sequence counted as a clone and was annotated with V, D and J genes, copy number and frequency. Sequences were labeled productive if in frame, and non-productive if out of frame or containing stop codons. Clonality was calculated from Shannon's entropy as previously described. The predicted amino acid sequences of productive clones were used to derive the mean CDR3 Kyte-Doolittle hydropathy. Scaled V gene usage was hierarchically clustered using Manhattan distance and complete linkage with the R hclust function. Clone sharing by CDR3 amino acid sequence was assessed by resampling 12 repertoires per group over 100 rounds. Repertoires were searched for 60 to 80 published EBV-specific and a few hundred published CMV-specific TCRbeta sequences. Analysis left out a couple of CVID samples that produced under 10,000 sequences, so around 40 CVID repertoires remained. TCRdb took over this immuneACCESS table, retaining in-frame rearrangements with V and J assigned. Such tables are incomplete; in checked studies, under half of the missing clones stem from an unresolved V gene, and the remainder is unexplained. The DNA gave D and trimming, while V, J and clone size come from that table. In this sample, roughly 34,000 clones appear, none counted once only. The biggest ten clones account for approximately 6.8% of the sample.

This clone was observed many times. Its specific antigen is unknown. The CDR3 end lies 3 residues beyond the end of the read and is filled in from the germline J gene. The CDR3 runs 15 residues from the cysteine to the phenylalanine. The DNA shown is the part of the CDR3 that was read: 36 bases, in frame from base 1. As encoded in the germline V gene, CDR1 is SGHDT while CDR2 is YYEEEE. Trimming accounts for 2 bases at V and 2 bases at J, while the number of junction bases matched to no gene is 3. Standard criteria, namely reduction of serum IgG, IgA and/or IgM below the normal range together with specific antibody deficiency, were applied for the diagnosis of CVID. There were over 40 subjects in the CVID group (about 30 male and 15 female), ranging in age from about 8 to 64 years, with a mean age of 40. Both CVID patients and healthy controls were predominantly of Caucasian heritage. All CVID subjects had received replacement immunoglobulin therapy for at least one year at the time of study participation. At the time of blood collection, no CVID subject was ill or was being treated with immunomodulatory or immunosuppressive medication. From each donor, about 5 to 8.5 ml of heparinized peripheral whole blood was collected. Genomic DNA from adults with common variable immune deficiency (CVID) and from healthy adult controls was the source for sequencing TCRbeta CDR3 repertoires. Diluted blood was density-centrifuged over Hypaque 1077 or Ficoll-Paque to isolate peripheral blood mononuclear cells. Genomic DNA was obtained from unsorted mononuclear cells using either Qiagen column purification or a centrifugation-based method.

This TCR was sampled from a human donor with common variable immunodeficiency. Sequenced material: peripheral blood mononuclear cells. Recombination connected TRBV5-6 to TRBJ1-4, with 7 central nucleotides matching TRBD1. The CDR3 sequence is CASSFAGGTNEKLFF. CDR3 DNA, as far as it was read: TGTGCCAGCAGCTTCGCAGGGGGGACTAATGAAAAA.